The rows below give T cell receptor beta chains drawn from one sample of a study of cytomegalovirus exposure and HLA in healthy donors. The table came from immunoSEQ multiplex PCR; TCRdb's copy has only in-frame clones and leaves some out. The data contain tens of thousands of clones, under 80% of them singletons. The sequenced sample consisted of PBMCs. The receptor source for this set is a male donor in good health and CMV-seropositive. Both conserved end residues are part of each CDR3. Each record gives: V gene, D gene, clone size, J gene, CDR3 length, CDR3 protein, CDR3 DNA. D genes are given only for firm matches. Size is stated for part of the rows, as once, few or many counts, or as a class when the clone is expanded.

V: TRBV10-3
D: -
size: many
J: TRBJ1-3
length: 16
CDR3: CAISESTQASGNTIYF
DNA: TGTGCCATCAGTGAGTCAACTCAAGCCTCTGGAAACACCATATATTTT

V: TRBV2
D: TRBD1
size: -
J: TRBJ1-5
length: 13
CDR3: CASSTGGHQPQHF
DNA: TGTGCCAGCAGTACAGGGGGGCATCAGCCCCAGCATTTT

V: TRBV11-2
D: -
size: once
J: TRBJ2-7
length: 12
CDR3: CASSLSHYEQYF
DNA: TGTGCCAGCAGCTTATCCCACTACGAGCAGTACTTC

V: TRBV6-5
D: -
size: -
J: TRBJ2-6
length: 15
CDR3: CASSYSSSGANVLTF
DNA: TGTGCCAGCAGTTACTCGAGCTCTGGGGCCAACGTCCTGACTTTC

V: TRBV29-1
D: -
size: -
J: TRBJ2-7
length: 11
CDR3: CSVDLGFEQYF
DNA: TGCAGCGTTGATCTCGGGTTCGAGCAGTACTTC

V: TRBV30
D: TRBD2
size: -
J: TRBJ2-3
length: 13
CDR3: CAWQSGSRDTQYF
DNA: TGTGCCTGGCAAAGCGGGAGTCGTGATACGCAGTATTTT

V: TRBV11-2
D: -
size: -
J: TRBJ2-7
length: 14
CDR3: CASSGTGTINEQYF
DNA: TGTGCCAGCAGCGGGACCGGGACAATCAACGAGCAGTACTTC

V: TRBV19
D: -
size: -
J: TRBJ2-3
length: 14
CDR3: CASSIKLSTDTQYF
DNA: TGTGCCAGTAGTATTAAACTCAGCACAGATACGCAGTATTTT

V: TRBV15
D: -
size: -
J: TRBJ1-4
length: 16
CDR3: CATSRPSGGGYEKLFF
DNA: TGTGCCACCAGCAGGCCCTCCGGGGGGGGATATGAAAAACTGTTTTTT

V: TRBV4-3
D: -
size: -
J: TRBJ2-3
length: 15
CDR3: CASSQEGRDTDTQYF
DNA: TGCGCCAGCAGCCAAGAGGGCAGAGACACAGATACGCAGTATTTT

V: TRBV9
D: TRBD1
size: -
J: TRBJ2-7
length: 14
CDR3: CASSARQGGYEQYF
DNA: TGTGCCAGCAGCGCGCGACAGGGTGGGTACGAGCAGTACTTC

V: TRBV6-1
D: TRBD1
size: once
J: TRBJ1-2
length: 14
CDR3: CASQEPGQGGGYTF
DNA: TGTGCCAGCCAGGAACCGGGACAGGGGGGAGGCTACACCTTC

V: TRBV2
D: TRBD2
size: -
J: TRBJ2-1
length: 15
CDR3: CASRSGGLSYNEQFF
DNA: TGTGCCAGCCGAAGCGGGGGCCTCTCCTACAATGAGCAGTTCTTC

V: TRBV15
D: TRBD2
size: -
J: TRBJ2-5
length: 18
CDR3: CATSRDGTSGGARKTQYF
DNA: TGTGCCACCAGCAGAGATGGGACTAGCGGGGGGGCCAGGAAGACCCAGTACTTC

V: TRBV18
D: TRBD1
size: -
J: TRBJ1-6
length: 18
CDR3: CASSPLPLRTGSNSPLHF
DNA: TGTGCCAGCTCACCACTCCCACTCCGGACAGGGAGTAATTCACCCCTCCACTTT

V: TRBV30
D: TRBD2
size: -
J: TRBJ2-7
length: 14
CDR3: CAWSTGGSLYEQYF
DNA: TGTGCCTGGAGTACTGGCGGGAGTTTGTACGAGCAGTACTTC

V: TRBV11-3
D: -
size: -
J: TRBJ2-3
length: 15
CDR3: CASSLYGAHSDTQYF
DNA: TGTGCCAGCAGCTTATATGGGGCGCACTCAGATACGCAGTATTTT

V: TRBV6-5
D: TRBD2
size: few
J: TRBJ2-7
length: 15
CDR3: CASSYARGSSYEQYF
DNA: TGTGCCAGCAGTTACGCCCGCGGGAGCTCCTACGAGCAGTACTTC

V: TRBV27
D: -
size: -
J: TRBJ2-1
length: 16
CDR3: CASSFWAGTSINEQFF
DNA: TGTGCCAGCAGTTTTTGGGCCGGAACTAGCATCAATGAGCAGTTCTTC

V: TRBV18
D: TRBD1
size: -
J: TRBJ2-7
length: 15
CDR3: CASSPGQGLSYEQYF
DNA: TGTGCCAGCTCACCGGGACAGGGTCTCTCCTACGAGCAGTACTTC

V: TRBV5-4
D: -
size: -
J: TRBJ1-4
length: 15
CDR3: CASSLYGRGGEKLFF
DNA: TGTGCCAGCAGCTTGTACGGCAGGGGTGGAGAAAAACTGTTTTTT

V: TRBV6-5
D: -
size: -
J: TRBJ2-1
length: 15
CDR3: CASRRDSNSYNEQFF
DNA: TGTGCCAGCAGGAGGGACTCCAACTCCTACAATGAGCAGTTCTTC

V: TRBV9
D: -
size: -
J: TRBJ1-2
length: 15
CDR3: CASSVGGREAYGYTF
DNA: TGTGCCAGCAGCGTCGGGGGAAGGGAGGCCTATGGCTACACCTTC

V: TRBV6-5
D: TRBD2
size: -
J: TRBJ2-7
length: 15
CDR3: CASSRSGRRSYEQYF
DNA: TGTGCCAGCAGTCGGAGCGGGAGGAGGTCCTACGAGCAGTACTTC

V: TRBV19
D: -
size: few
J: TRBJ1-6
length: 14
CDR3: CASSLQGVGTPLHF
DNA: TGTGCCAGTAGTCTTCAGGGCGTTGGGACACCCCTCCACTTT

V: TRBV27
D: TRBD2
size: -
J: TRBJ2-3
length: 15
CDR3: CASSTLAGGKDTQYF
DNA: TGTGCCAGCAGCACCCTAGCGGGAGGGAAAGATACGCAGTATTTT

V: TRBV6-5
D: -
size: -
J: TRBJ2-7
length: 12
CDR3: CASSYASYEQYF
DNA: TGTGCCAGCAGTTACGCCTCCTACGAGCAGTACTTC

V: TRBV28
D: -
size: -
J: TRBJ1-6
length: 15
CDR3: CASSFLRGSNSPLHF
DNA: TGTGCCAGCAGTTTCCTCCGGGGAAGCAATTCACCCCTCCACTTT

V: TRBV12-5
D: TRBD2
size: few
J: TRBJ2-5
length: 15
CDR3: CASGDIGGGQETQYF
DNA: TGTGCTAGTGGGGACATCGGGGGAGGGCAAGAGACCCAGTACTTC

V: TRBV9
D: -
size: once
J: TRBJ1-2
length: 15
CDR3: CASSVTDRANYGYTF
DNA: TGTGCCAGCAGCGTGACGGACAGAGCTAACTATGGCTACACCTTC

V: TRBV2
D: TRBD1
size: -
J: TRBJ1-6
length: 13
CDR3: CASAGGNNSPLHF
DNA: TGTGCCAGCGCAGGGGGTAATAATTCACCCCTCCACTTT

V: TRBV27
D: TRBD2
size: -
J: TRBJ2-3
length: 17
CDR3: CASSLSLTSGSRDTQYF
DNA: TGTGCCAGCAGTTTATCGTTGACTAGCGGGAGCCGGGATACGCAGTATTTT

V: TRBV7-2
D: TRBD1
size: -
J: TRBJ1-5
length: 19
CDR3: CASSSSQWTGGYSNQPQHF
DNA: TGTGCCAGCAGCTCCTCACAATGGACAGGGGGATATAGCAATCAGCCCCAGCATTTT

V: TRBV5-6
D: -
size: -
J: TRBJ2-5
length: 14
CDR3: CASSLYGGRETQYF
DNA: TGTGCCAGCAGCTTGTATGGGGGGAGGGAGACCCAGTACTTC

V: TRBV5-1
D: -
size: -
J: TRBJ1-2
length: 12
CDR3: CASRESNYGYTF
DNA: TGCGCCAGCAGGGAGAGTAACTATGGCTACACCTTC

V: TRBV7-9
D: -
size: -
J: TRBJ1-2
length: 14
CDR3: CASSSQQGAYGYTF
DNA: TGTGCCAGCAGCTCGCAACAGGGCGCCTATGGCTACACCTTC

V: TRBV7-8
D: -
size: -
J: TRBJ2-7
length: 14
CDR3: CASSSGTYISEQYF
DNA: TGTGCCAGCAGCTCCGGGACTTACATTAGTGAGCAGTACTTC

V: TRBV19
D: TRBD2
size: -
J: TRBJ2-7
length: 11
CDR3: CASRLAEEQYF
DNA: TGTGCCAGTAGACTAGCGGAGGAGCAGTACTTC

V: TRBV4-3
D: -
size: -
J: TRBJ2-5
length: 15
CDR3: CASSQDWGGGETQYF
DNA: TGCGCCAGCAGCCAAGATTGGGGAGGGGGAGAGACCCAGTACTTC

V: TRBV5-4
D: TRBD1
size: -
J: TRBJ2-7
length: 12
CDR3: CASSLIGDRRYF
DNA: TGTGCCAGCAGCTTGATAGGGGACAGGAGATACTTC

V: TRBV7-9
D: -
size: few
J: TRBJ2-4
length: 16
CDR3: CASSFPGRMGKNIQYF
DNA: TGTGCCAGCAGCTTCCCGGGGAGAATGGGCAAAAACATTCAGTACTTC

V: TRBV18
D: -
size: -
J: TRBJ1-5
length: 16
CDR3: CASSPQALRGNQPQHF
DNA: TGTGCCAGCTCTCCTCAGGCACTTCGGGGGAATCAGCCCCAGCATTTT